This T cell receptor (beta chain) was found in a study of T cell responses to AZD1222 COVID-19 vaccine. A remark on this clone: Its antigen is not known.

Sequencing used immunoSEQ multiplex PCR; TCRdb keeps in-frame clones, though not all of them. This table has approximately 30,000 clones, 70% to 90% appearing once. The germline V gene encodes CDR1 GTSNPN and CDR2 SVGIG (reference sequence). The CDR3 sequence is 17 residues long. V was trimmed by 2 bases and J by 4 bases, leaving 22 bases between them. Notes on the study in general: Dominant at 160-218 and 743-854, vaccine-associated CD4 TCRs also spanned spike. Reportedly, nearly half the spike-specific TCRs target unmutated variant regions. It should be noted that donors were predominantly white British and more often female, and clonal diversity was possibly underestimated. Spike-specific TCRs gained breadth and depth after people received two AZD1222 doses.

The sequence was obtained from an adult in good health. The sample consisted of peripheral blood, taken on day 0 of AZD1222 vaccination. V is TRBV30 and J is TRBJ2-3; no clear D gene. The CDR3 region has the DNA TGTGCCTGGAGTTCCCCATTCAAGTCACTCACCTCAGATACGCAGTATTTT. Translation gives CAWSSPFKSLTSDTQYF. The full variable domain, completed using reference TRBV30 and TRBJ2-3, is SQTIHQWPATLVQPVGSPLSLECTVEGTSNPNLYWYRQAAGRGLQLLFYSVGIGQISSEVPQNLSASRPQDRQFILSSKKLLLSDSGFYLCAWSSPFKSLTSDTQYFGPGTRLTVL.